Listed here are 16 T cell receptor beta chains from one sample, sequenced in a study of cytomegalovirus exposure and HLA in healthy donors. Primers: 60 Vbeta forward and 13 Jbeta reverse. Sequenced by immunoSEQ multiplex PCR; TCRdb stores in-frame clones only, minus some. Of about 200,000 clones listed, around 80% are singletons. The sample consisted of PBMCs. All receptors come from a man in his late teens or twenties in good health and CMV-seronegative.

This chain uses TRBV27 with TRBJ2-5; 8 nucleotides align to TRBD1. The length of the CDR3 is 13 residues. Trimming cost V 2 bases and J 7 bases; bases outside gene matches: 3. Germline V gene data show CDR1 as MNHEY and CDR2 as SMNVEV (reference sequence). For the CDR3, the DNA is TGTGCCAGCAGTTTACAGGGGACAGGGACCCAGTACTTC. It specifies CASSLQGTGTQYF.

The CDR3 spells CASSSARGQEGQETQYF. For the CDR3, the DNA is TGTGCCAGCAGCTCGGCAAGGGGACAGGAGGGTCAAGAGACCCAGTACTTC. The genes are TRBV13 and TRBJ2-5; TRBD1 matches at 8 bases. Germline CDR1 reads PRHDT; CDR2 reads FYEKMQ (reference sequence). CDR3 size: 17 residues. With 4 bases clipped from V and 2 bases from J, the junction kept 12 bases outside the gene matches.

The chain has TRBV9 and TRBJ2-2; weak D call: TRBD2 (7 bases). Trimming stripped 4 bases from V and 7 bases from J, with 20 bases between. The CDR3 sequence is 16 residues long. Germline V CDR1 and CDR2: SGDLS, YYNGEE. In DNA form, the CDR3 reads TGTGCCAGCAGCCCCCAGGAAGGGGGGGCTGGCGGGGAGCTGTTTTTT. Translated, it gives CASSPQEGGAGGELFF.

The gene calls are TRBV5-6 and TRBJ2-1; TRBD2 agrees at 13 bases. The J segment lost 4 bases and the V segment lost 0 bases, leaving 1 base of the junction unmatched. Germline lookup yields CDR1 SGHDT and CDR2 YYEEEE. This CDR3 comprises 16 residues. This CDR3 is CASSLVLAGGYNEQFF. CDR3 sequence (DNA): TGTGCCAGCAGCTTGGTACTAGCGGGGGGGTACAATGAGCAGTTCTTC.

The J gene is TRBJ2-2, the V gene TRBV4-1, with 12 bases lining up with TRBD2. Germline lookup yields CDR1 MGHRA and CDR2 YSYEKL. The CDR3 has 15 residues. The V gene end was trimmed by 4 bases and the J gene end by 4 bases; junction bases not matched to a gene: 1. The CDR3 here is CASSPGLAGTGELFF. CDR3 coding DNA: TGCGCCAGCAGCCCGGGACTAGCGGGCACCGGGGAGCTGTTTTTT.

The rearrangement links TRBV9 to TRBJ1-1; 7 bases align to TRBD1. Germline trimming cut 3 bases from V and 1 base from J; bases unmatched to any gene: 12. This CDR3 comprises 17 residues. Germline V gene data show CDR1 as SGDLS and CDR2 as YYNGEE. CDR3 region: CASSARGAVGKNTEAFF. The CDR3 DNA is TGTGCCAGCAGCGCCAGGGGGGCAGTGGGAAAGAACACTGAAGCTTTCTTT.

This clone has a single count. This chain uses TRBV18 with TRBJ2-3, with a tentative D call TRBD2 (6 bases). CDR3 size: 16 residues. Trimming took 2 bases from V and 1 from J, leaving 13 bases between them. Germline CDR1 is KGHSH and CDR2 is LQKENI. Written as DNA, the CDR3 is TGTGCCAGCTCACCAAAAACGGGAGACGGCACAGATACGCAGTATTTT. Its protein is CASSPKTGDGTDTQYF.

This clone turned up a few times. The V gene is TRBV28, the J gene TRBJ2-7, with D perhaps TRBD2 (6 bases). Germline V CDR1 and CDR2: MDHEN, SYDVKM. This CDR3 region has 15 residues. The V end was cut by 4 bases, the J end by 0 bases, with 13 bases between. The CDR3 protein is CASSSPGLSSYEQYF. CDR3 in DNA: TGTGCCAGCAGTTCACCGGGACTCAGCTCCTACGAGCAGTACTTC.

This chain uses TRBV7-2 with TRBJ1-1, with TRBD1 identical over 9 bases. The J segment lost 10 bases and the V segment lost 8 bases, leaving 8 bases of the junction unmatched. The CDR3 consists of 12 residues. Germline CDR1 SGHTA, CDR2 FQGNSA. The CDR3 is CASHGTGSVAFF. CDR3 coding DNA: TGTGCCAGCCATGGGACAGGGAGTGTAGCTTTCTTT.

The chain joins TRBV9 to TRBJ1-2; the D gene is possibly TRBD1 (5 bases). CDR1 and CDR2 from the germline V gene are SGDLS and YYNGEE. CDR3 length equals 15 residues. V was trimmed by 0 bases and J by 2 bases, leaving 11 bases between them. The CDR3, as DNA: TGTGCCAGCAGCGTAGATGCGGGGCTAAACTATGGCTACACCTTC. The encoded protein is CASSVDAGLNYGYTF.

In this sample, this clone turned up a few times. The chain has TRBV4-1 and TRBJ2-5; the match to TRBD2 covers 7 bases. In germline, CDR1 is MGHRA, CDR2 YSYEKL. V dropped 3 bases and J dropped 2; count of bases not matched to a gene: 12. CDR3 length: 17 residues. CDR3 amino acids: CASSHTDLTSAQETQYF. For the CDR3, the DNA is TGCGCCAGCAGCCACACGGATCTCACTAGCGCGCAAGAGACCCAGTACTTC.

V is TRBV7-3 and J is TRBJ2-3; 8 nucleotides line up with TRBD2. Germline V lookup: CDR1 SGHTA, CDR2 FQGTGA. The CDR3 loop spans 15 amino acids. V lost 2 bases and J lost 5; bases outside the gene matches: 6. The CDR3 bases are TGTGCCAGCAGCTTATTAGCGGGAATTGTAGATACGCAGTATTTT. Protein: CASSLLAGIVDTQYF.

CDR3 DNA sequence: TGTGCCAGCAGCGTATACATGTCCGTGCCGGGACTAGCGGGGGAGCAGGTCACCGGGGAGCTGTTTTTT. Translating it yields CASSVYMSVPGLAGEQVTGELFF. The gene calls are TRBV9 and TRBJ2-2, with TRBD2 matching 14 bases. The CDR3 is 23 amino acids. V shed 1 base and J 4 bases; nucleotides not matched to a gene: 21. Germline-derived CDR1 and CDR2 are SGDLS and YYNGEE.

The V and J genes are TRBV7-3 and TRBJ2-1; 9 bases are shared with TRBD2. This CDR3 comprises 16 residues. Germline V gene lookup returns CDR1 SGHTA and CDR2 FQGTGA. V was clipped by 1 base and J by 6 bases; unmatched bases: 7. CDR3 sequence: CASSLRVSGSFNEQFF. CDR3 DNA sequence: TGTGCCAGCAGCTTAAGGGTTAGCGGGAGTTTCAATGAGCAGTTCTTC. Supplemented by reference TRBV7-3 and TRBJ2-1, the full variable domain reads GAGVSQTPSNKVTEKGKYVELRCDPISGHTALYWYRQSLGQGPEFLIYFQGTGAADDSGLPNDRFFAVRPEGSVSTLKIQRTERGDSAVYLCASSLRVSGSFNEQFFGPGTRLTVL.

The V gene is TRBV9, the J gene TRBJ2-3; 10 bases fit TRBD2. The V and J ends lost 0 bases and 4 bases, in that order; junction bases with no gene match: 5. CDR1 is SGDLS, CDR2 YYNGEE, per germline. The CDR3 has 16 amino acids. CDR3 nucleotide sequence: TGTGCCAGCAGCGTAGAGGGACTAGCGTGGGCAGATACGCAGTATTTT. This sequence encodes CASSVEGLAWADTQYF.

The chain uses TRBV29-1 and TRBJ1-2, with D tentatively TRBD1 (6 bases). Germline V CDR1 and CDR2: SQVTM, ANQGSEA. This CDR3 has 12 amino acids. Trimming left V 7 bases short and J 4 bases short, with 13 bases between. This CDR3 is CSGGDTRYGYTF. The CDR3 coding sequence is TGCAGCGGAGGGGACACGCGCTATGGCTACACCTTC.